The present TCR beta chain was sequenced within a study of cytomegalovirus exposure and HLA in healthy donors. Study-wide points: In a later analysis, about 17,000 TCR beta sequences were associated with HLA alleles at 0.05 false discovery rate. The authors later found TCR association rates varying by HLA locus, with DRB1 most and HLA-C fewest.

The primer mix had 60 Vbeta and 13 Jbeta primers. Measured with immunoSEQ multiplex PCR; TCRdb has only the in-frame clones, and not every one. The sample shows 150,000 to 200,000 clones, approximately 81% of them seen only once. Concerning this clone itself: Its antigen is undetermined. A junction end diverges from the germline sequence, so it may reflect a read error.

The receptor was derived from a boy younger than 10 in good health and CMV-seronegative. The source material was PBMCs.

DNA of the CDR3: TGTTCCAGCAGCTTAGCGAGGGGGCTAGCGCGTACAGATACGCAGTATTTT. Protein: CSSSLARGLARTDTQYF. The chain links TRBV7-9 to TRBJ2-3; D perhaps matches TRBD1 (7 bases). The length of the CDR3 is 17 residues. CDR1 SEHNR and CDR2 FQNEAQ come from the germline V gene (reference sequence).